The 29 T cell receptor beta chains listed next were all sequenced from one sample in a study of blood T cell repertoires in COVID-19. TCRdb's copy holds only in-frame clones and misses some; the assay was immunoSEQ multiplex PCR. The data show roughly 240,000 clones, roughly 82% seen once. Sequencing was performed on PBMCs or T cells enriched from blood (not recorded which). The receptors come from a woman between 50 and 59 years old who had recovered from COVID-19.

This chain joins TRBV6-5 and TRBJ2-7; 9 bases line up with TRBD1. This CDR3 is built from 14 residues. Germline V gives CDR1 MNHEY, CDR2 SVGAGI. Trimming removed 11 bases from V and 5 bases from J; junction bases left unmatched: 13. The CDR3 spells CAESTGGSLNEQYF. The CDR3 DNA follows: TGTGCCGAAAGTACAGGGGGCAGTTTGAACGAGCAGTACTTC.

V and J are TRBV7-2 and TRBJ2-3, with 11 bases fitting TRBD2. The germline CDR1 and CDR2 sequences are SGHTA and FQGNSA. The CDR3 consists of 17 residues. J gave up 4 bases and V 5 bases, and 11 bases lay outside the gene matches. The DNA of the CDR3 is TGTGCCAGCAGCGGCCTCTTAGCGGGAGGGCCCTCAGATACGCAGTATTTT. Its protein product is CASSGLLAGGPSDTQYF.

The V call is TRBV2, the J call TRBJ2-4; D is unresolved. Germline CDR1 and CDR2: SNHLY and FYNNEI. This CDR3 has 11 residues. Trimming took 6 bases from V and 9 from J, leaving 9 bases between them. The CDR3 region is CASSPSVIQYF. The CDR3 DNA follows: TGTGCCAGCAGCCCCTCGGTCATTCAGTACTTC.

This chain uses TRBV30 with TRBJ2-5; possible D gene TRBD2, 5 bases. Trimming took off 0 bases at V and 3 bases at J, with 8 bases between the two ends. This CDR3 has 13 amino acids. CDR1 and CDR2 from the germline V gene are GTSNPN and SVGIG (reference sequence). CDR3 sequence: CAWSVREKETQYF. CDR3 DNA sequence: TGTGCCTGGAGTGTCCGGGAAAAAGAGACCCAGTACTTC.

This sequence joins TRBV19 and TRBJ2-1; 8 nucleotides line up with TRBD2. Losses at the gene ends were 6 bases for V and 6 bases for J; bases not matched to a gene: 4. This CDR3 comprises 13 residues. CDR1 LNHDA and CDR2 SQIVND come from the germline V gene (reference sequence). The CDR3 reads CASSGRVFNEQFF. The CDR3, as DNA: TGTGCCAGTAGCGGGAGGGTCTTCAATGAGCAGTTCTTC.

This rearrangement joins TRBV7-2 to TRBJ1-1, with TRBD1 matching over 7 bases. The V segment lost 5 bases and the J segment 3 bases; nucleotides outside the gene matches: 12. The CDR3 length is 16 residues. CDR1 is SGHTA, CDR2 FQGNSA, per germline. The CDR3 loop is CASSVSIGTVYTEAFF. For the CDR3, the DNA is TGTGCCAGCAGCGTTAGCATAGGGACAGTCTACACTGAAGCTTTCTTT.

The chain is built from TRBV15 and TRBJ1-5; D not certain. Per the germline V gene, CDR1 is LNHNV and CDR2 is YYDKDF (reference sequence). Between the trimmed V and J ends, which lost 5 bases and 7 bases, there was a span of 12 bases. This CDR3 comprises 13 residues. The CDR3 is CATSLDLSQPQHF. The CDR3 nucleotides read TGTGCCACCAGCCTGGACTTGTCACAGCCCCAGCATTTT. Looking up the rest from reference TRBV15 and TRBJ1-5 gives the full variable domain: DAMVIQNPRYQVTQFGKPVTLSCSQTLNHNVMYWYQQKSSQAPKLLFHYYDKDFNNEADTPDNFQSRRPNTSFCFLDIRSPGLGDTAMYLCATSLDLSQPQHFGDGTRLSIL.

The chain joins TRBV28 to TRBJ1-1; 7 positions agree with TRBD1. The germline V gene encodes CDR1 MDHEN and CDR2 SYDVKM. CDR3 size: 14 residues. Trimming cost V 6 bases and J 3 bases; bases outside gene matches: 7. The CDR3 sequence: CASRSRGLYTEAFF. The CDR3 bases are TGTGCCAGCAGGAGCAGGGGGTTATACACTGAAGCTTTCTTT. Based on the CDR3 plus reference TRBV28 and TRBJ1-1, the full variable domain is DVKVTQSSRYLVKRTGEKVFLECVQDMDHENMFWYRQDPGLGLRLIYFSYDVKMKEKGDIPEGYSVSREKKERFSLILESASTNQTSMYLCASRSRGLYTEAFFGQGTRLTVV.

This rearrangement joins TRBV4-3 to TRBJ1-3; the match to TRBD1 covers 8 bases. Germline lookup yields CDR1 LGHNA and CDR2 YSLEER. Unmatched junction bases numbered 12, after V lost 0 bases and J lost 2 bases. This CDR3 spans 19 amino acids. CDR3 residues: CASSQDFGDRIVAGNTIYF. As DNA, the CDR3 is TGCGCCAGCAGCCAAGATTTCGGGGACAGGATAGTCGCTGGAAACACCATATATTTT.

The gene calls are TRBV5-1 and TRBJ2-3, with TRBD2 matching 12 bases. The ends lost 5 bases at V and 4 bases at J; junction bases unmatched: 11. This CDR3 contains 17 residues. Germline assignment: CDR1 SGHRS and CDR2 YFSETQ. In nucleotides, the CDR3 is TGCGCCAGCAGGGGTCCTAGCGGGAGGGCCGGTTCAGATACGCAGTATTTT. It is translated as CASRGPSGRAGSDTQYF. The whole variable domain, remainder taken from reference TRBV5-1 and TRBJ2-3, is KAGVTQTPRYLIKTRGQQVTLSCSPISGHRSVSWYQQTPGQGLQFLFEYFSETQRNKGNFPGRFSGRQFSNSRSEMNVSTLELGDSALYLCASRGPSGRAGSDTQYFGPGTRLTVL.

This clone was counted only a few times. The rearrangement links TRBV18 to TRBJ1-2, with no clear D. Trimming pared 3 bases from V and 0 bases from J, leaving 11 bases between. The CDR3 has 15 residues. Germline V gives CDR1 KGHSH, CDR2 LQKENI. CDR3 sequence reads: CASSPEAASNYGYTF. The CDR3 DNA sequence: TGTGCCAGCTCACCGGAGGCGGCTTCTAACTATGGCTACACCTTC.

In its sample, this clone was seen a few times. This chain connects TRBV6-5 to TRBJ2-1; 10 bases agree with TRBD2. The junction had 7 bases not matched to a gene; V was cut back by 0 bases and J by 8 bases. The CDR3 runs to 16 residues. Germline V lookup: CDR1 MNHEY, CDR2 SVGAGI. The CDR3 DNA follows: TGTGCCAGCAGTTACTCGAAAACTAGCGGGGTCTATGAGCAGTTCTTC. Protein: CASSYSKTSGVYEQFF.

V usage is TRBV9 and J usage is TRBJ2-2; a possible D gene is TRBD1 (5 bases). From germline, CDR1 is SGDLS and CDR2 YYNGEE. The V and J ends lost 3 bases and 1 base respectively, with 7 bases between them. The CDR3 extends over 14 amino acids. The CDR3 DNA reads TGTGCCAGCAGCGCCAGGGAGAACACCGGGGAGCTGTTTTTT. This gives the protein CASSARENTGELFF.

The chain has TRBV7-9 and TRBJ1-1; a weak D match, TRBD1 (5 bases). Germline values: CDR1 SEHNR, CDR2 FQNEAQ (reference sequence). The CDR3 totals 14 residues. V lost 2 bases, J lost 6 bases, and 13 bases lay in between. The chain's CDR3 is CASSLSQGRSEAFF. The CDR3 coding sequence is TGTGCCAGCAGCTTAAGTCAGGGTAGGTCTGAAGCTTTCTTT. Variable domain in full (rest from reference TRBV7-9 and TRBJ1-1): DTGVSQNPRHKITKRGQNVTFRCDPISEHNRLYWYRQTLGQGPEFLTYFQNEAQLEKSRLLSDRFSAERPKGSFSTLEIQRTEQGDSAMYLCASSLSQGRSEAFFGQGTRLTVV.

This clone was seen just once. The chain recombines TRBV4-1 with TRBJ1-2; a possible D gene is TRBD1 (6 bases). V lost 0 bases, J lost 8 bases, and 10 bases lay in between. The CDR3 has 13 residues. Germline V CDR1 and CDR2: MGHRA, YSYEKL. The CDR3 region has the DNA TGCGCCAGCAGCCAAGAACAGGGAGGGGGCTACACCTTC. Its protein product is CASSQEQGGGYTF.

The chain carries TRBV5-4 and TRBJ2-2, with 7 bases fitting TRBD1. The germline V gene has CDR1 SGHNT and CDR2 YYREEE (reference sequence). CDR3 length equals 15 residues. Germline trimming cut 4 bases from V and 5 bases from J; bases unmatched to any gene: 8. DNA for the CDR3: TGTGCCAGCAGCCCTCCGGGACAGCAAACCGGGGAGCTGTTTTTT. This gives the protein CASSPPGQQTGELFF.

A single count supports this clone. V usage is TRBV7-9 and J usage is TRBJ2-7; D might be TRBD2 (5 bases). From germline, CDR1 is SEHNR and CDR2 FQNEAQ (reference sequence). This CDR3 has 15 amino acids. Trimming took 5 bases from V and 0 from J, leaving 14 bases between them. The CDR3 DNA reads TGTGCCAGCAGCACCCGTAGCGAGAGCTCCTACGAGCAGTACTTC. Translating gives CASSTRSESSYEQYF.

This chain connects TRBV2 to TRBJ2-1; 7 nucleotides match TRBD2. The trim removed 7 bases at V and 8 bases at J, leaving 11 bases unmatched. Germline assignment: CDR1 SNHLY and CDR2 FYNNEI. The CDR3 totals 14 residues. Here the CDR3 DNA reads TGTGCCAGCAAGTTTATAGCGGGTGACGATGAGCAGTTCTTC. As protein: CASKFIAGDDEQFF.

The chain recombines TRBV5-1 with TRBJ1-3, with D hard to call. The CDR3 has 14 residues. Germline assignment: CDR1 SGHRS and CDR2 YFSETQ. Trimming removed 4 bases at V and 8 bases at J, with 16 bases between. CDR3 residues: CASSSPGREDTIYF. In nucleotides, the CDR3 is TGCGCCAGCAGCAGCCCGGGTAGGGAGGACACCATATATTTT.

The sample holds one count of this clone. This sequence joins TRBV5-1 and TRBJ1-2; no definite D call. V was clipped by 0 bases and J by 1 base, with 4 bases between them. The CDR3 extends over 13 amino acids. Germline V lookup: CDR1 SGHRS, CDR2 YFSETQ. The CDR3 DNA reads as TGCGCCAGCAGCTTGGGAGATAACTATGGCTACACCTTC. Residues: CASSLGDNYGYTF.

J is TRBJ1-4 and V is TRBV11-3, with a weak D call TRBD1 (6 bases). Germline V CDR1 and CDR2: SGHNT, YENEEA. Trimming removed 4 bases from V and 9 bases from J, with 18 bases in between. CDR3 length: 15 amino acids. CDR3 in DNA: TGTGCCAGCAGCTCCACCGGGGTGAGGGGGAAAAAACTGTTTTTT. It yields the protein CASSSTGVRGKKLFF.

This chain links TRBV4-1 with TRBJ1-1; TRBD1 matches at 7 bases. With 1 base clipped from V and 10 bases from J, the junction kept 0 bases outside the gene matches. In germline, CDR1 is MGHRA, CDR2 YSYEKL. This CDR3 has 11 residues. The CDR3 DNA follows: TGCGCCAGCAGCCAAGGACAGGGAGCTTTCTTT. This gives the protein CASSQGQGAFF.

This clone was counted between two and nine times. CDR3 bases: TGCAGCGTGGGGGCGCCAAATGGGTTCGGCTACACCTTC. Its protein product is CSVGAPNGFGYTF. The chain recombines TRBV29-1 with TRBJ1-2; tentative D call: TRBD1 (6 bases). V lost 6 bases to trimming and J lost 8 bases, with 19 bases between them. Germline CDR1 and CDR2: SQVTM and ANQGSEA. This CDR3 is 13 amino acids long.

In its sample, this clone was seen once. J is TRBJ2-7 and V is TRBV12-3 or TRBV12-4; D is possibly TRBD2 (5 bases). This CDR3 is 13 amino acids long. The V and J ends lost 3 bases and 2 bases respectively, with 8 bases between them. This CDR3 is CASSLDWTYEQYF. The CDR3 nucleotides read TGTGCCAGCAGTTTGGACTGGACCTACGAGCAGTACTTC.

The genes are TRBV27 and TRBJ1-6, with a tentative D call TRBD1 (6 bases). V was pared by 0 bases and J by 6 bases, with 12 bases between. Germline V gives CDR1 MNHEY, CDR2 SMNVEV (reference sequence). CDR3 length equals 16 residues. The CDR3 here is CASSLSWGGLNSPLHF. The CDR3 bases are TGTGCCAGCAGTTTATCGTGGGGGGGCCTTAATTCACCCCTCCACTTT.

The chain uses TRBV5-1 and TRBJ1-1; no reliable D call. Looked up from germline, CDR1 is SGHRS and CDR2 is YFSETQ. CDR3 length equals 13 residues. Trimming pared 4 bases from V and 4 bases from J, leaving 11 bases between. CDR3 sequence reads: CASSPPSGTEAFF. For the CDR3, the DNA is TGCGCCAGCAGCCCGCCTTCAGGCACTGAAGCTTTCTTT.

The chain carries TRBV7-2 and TRBJ2-7; 7 positions agree with TRBD2. Germline-derived CDR1 and CDR2 are SGHTA and FQGNSA. This CDR3 contains 16 residues. J was trimmed by 2 bases and V by 1 base; bases with no gene match: 8. CDR3 DNA sequence: TGTGCCAGCAGCTTAGAACCGGGACTACAAGCCTACGAGCAGTACTTC. This sequence encodes CASSLEPGLQAYEQYF.

This chain uses TRBV7-2 with TRBJ1-4; TRBD1 matches at 9 bases. In germline, CDR1 is SGHTA, CDR2 FQGNSA. The junction had 4 bases not matched to a gene; V was cut back by 3 bases and J by 5 bases. The CDR3 covers 15 residues. CDR3 sequence: CASSFWGQGNEKLFF. The CDR3 bases are TGTGCCAGCAGCTTTTGGGGACAGGGCAATGAAAAACTGTTTTTT.

The chain recombines TRBV7-2 with TRBJ1-2, with 8 positions matching TRBD1. The CDR3 is 15 residues long. The J segment lost 7 bases and the V segment lost 4 bases, leaving 11 bases of the junction unmatched. Germline V gives CDR1 SGHTA, CDR2 FQGNSA. The CDR3 bases are TGTGCCAGCAGCTCAGTGGACAGGGCGGGAATTGGCTACACCTTC. Its protein product is CASSSVDRAGIGYTF.